This T cell receptor beta chain was recovered during a study of OX40 agonist ivuxolimab in advanced cancers. Overall study context: Ivuxolimab, an agonist antibody against OX40 (CD134), was given to patients. Every 2 weeks, ivuxolimab was infused into the patients intravenously at between 0.01 and 10 mg/kg. Dose-escalation patients were diagnosed with hepatocellular carcinoma, melanoma, renal cell cancer or head and neck cancer. Study conclusions and caveats: In the 0.1-3.0 mg/kg groups, partial responders showed among the lowest expansion.

To note about this clone: As yet, its antigen is unknown.

Profiling relied on immunoSEQ multiplex PCR, and the TCRdb table lists in-frame clones only, not all of them. The table lists approximately 66,000 clones, around 88% of them singletons. The CDR3 has 14 amino acids. Germline-derived CDR1 and CDR2 are MDHEN and SYDVKM. V shed 6 bases and J 9 bases; nucleotides not matched to a gene: 11. The chain is built from TRBV28 and TRBJ2-5, with 9 bases that match TRBD2. The sequencing used CD4+ or CD8+ T cells sorted from blood, collected in a trial of the OX40 agonist ivuxolimab. The clonotype comes from an adult with an advanced solid tumor such as melanoma, head and neck, liver or kidney cancer. CDR3 in amino acids: CASRVRAGGLSQYF. DNA of the CDR3: TGTGCCAGCAGAGTCCGGGCGGGGGGGCTCTCCCAGTACTTC.